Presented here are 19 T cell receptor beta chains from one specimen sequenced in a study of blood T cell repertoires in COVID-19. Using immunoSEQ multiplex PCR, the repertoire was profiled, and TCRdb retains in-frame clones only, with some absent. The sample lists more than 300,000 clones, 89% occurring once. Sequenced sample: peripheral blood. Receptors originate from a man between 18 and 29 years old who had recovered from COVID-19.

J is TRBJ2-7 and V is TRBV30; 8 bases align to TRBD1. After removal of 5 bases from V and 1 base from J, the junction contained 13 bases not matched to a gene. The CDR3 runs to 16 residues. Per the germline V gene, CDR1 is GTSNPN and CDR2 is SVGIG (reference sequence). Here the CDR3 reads CAWGGGRTGKSYEQYF. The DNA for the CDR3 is TGTGCCTGGGGGGGCGGAAGGACAGGGAAGTCCTACGAGCAGTACTTC.

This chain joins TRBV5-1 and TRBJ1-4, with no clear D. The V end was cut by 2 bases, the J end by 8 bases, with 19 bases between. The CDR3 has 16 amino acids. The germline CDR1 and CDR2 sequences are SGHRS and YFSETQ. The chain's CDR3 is CASSFNWADRGEKLFF. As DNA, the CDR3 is TGCGCCAGCAGCTTTAATTGGGCGGACCGAGGGGAAAAACTGTTTTTT.

The CDR3 DNA reads TGTGCCAGCGGGGAAGGGGGACAGACCGGGGAGCTGTTTTTT. This codes for CASGEGGQTGELFF. The chain couples TRBV19 to TRBJ2-2, with TRBD1 matching over 7 bases. This CDR3 is 14 amino acids long. Germline values: CDR1 LNHDA, CDR2 SQIVND (reference sequence). The V and J ends lost 9 bases and 5 bases, in that order; junction bases with no gene match: 9.

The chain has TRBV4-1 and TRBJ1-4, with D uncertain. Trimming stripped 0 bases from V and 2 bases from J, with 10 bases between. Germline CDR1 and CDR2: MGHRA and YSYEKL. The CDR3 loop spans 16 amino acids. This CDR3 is CASSQEALRTNEKLFF. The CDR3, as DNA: TGCGCCAGCAGCCAAGAGGCACTAAGGACTAATGAAAAACTGTTTTTT.

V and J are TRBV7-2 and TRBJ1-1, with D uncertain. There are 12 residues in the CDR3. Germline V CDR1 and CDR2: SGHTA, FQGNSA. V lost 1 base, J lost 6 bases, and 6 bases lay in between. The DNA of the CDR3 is TGTGCCAGCAGCTTAGGGCGGGCTGAAGCTTTCTTT. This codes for CASSLGRAEAFF.

This CDR3 is CSVEGASGSLVYEQYF. In DNA form, the CDR3 reads TGCAGCGTTGAAGGGGCTAGCGGGAGTCTGGTCTACGAGCAGTACTTC. This sequence joins TRBV29-1 and TRBJ2-7; 10 bases fit TRBD2. Germline V gives CDR1 SQVTM, CDR2 ANQGSEA. Losses at the gene ends were 1 base for V and 3 bases for J; bases not matched to a gene: 9. This CDR3 region has 16 residues.

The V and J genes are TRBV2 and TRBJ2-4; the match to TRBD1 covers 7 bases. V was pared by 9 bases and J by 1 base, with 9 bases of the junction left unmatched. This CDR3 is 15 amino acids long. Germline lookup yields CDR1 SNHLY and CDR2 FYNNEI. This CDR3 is CASTRDSRAKNIQYF. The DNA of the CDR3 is TGTGCCAGTACAAGGGACAGCCGGGCCAAAAACATTCAGTACTTC. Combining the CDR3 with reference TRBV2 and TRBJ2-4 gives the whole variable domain EPEVTQTPSHQVTQMGQEVILRCVPISNHLYFYWYRQILGQKVEFLVSFYNNEISEKSEIFDDQFSVERPDGSNFTLKIRSTKLEDSAMYFCASTRDSRAKNIQYFGAGTRLSVL.

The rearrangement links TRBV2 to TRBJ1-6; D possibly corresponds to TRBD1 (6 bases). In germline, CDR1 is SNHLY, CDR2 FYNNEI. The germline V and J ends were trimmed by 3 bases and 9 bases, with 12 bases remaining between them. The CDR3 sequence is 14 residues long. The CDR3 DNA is TGTGCCAGCAGTGACGAGGGGGTGGGTTCACCCCTCCACTTT. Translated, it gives CASSDEGVGSPLHF.

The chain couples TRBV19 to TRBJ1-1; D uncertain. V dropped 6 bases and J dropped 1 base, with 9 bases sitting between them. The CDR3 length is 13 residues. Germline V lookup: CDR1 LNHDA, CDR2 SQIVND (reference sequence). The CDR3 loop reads CASRFGPNTEAFF. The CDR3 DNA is TGTGCCAGTAGATTTGGCCCGAACACTGAAGCTTTCTTT.

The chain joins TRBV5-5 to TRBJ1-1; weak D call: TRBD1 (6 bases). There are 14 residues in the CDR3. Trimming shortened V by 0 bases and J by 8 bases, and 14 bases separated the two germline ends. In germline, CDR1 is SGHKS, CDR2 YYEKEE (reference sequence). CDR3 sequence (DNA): TGTGCCAGCAGCTTGGCCCCCCCCGACAGGGAAGCTTTCTTT. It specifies CASSLAPPDREAFF.

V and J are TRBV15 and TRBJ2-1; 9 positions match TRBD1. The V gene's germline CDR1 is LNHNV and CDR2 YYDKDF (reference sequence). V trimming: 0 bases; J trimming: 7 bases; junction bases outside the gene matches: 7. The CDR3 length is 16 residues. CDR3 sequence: CATSRDIGTGKNEQFF. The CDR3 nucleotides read TGTGCCACCAGCAGAGATATCGGGACAGGGAAAAATGAGCAGTTCTTC.

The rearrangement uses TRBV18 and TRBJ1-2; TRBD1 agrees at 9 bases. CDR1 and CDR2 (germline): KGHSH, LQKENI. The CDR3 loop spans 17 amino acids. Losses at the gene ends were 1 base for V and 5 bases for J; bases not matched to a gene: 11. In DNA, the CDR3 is TGTGCCAGCTCACCACAGGGACAGGGAGCGCTCGGATATGGCTACACCTTC. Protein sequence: CASSPQGQGALGYGYTF. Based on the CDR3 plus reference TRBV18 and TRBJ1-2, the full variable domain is NAGVMQNPRHLVRRRGQEARLRCSPMKGHSHVYWYRQLPEEGLKFMVYLQKENIIDESGMPKERFSAEFPKEGPSILRIQQVVRGDSAAYFCASSPQGQGALGYGYTFGSGTRLTVV.

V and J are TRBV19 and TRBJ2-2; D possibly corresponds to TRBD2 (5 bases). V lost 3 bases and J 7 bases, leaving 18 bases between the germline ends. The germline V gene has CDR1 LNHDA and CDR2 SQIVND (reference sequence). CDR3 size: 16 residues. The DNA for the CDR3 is TGTGCCAGTAGTATGGTGTCGGGATCACCCGGCGGGGAGCTGTTTTTT. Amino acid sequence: CASSMVSGSPGGELFF.

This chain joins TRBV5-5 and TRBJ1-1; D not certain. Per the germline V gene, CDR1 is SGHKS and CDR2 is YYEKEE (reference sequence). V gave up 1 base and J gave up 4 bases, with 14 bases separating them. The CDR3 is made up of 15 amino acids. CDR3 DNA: TGTGCCAGCAGCTTGAGCGGGCCACGGCGCACTGAAGCTTTCTTT. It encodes CASSLSGPRRTEAFF.

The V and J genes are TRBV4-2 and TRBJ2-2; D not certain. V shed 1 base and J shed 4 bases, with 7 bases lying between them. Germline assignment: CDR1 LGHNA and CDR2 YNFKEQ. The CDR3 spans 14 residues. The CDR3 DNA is TGTGCCAGCAGCCAAGTTAGTGCCACCGGGGAGCTGTTTTTT. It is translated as CASSQVSATGELFF.

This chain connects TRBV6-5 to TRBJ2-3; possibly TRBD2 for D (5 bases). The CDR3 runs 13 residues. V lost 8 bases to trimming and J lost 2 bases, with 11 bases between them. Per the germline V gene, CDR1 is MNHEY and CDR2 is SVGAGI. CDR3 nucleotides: TGTGCCAGCCAACGAGACTACACAGATACGCAGTATTTT. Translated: CASQRDYTDTQYF.

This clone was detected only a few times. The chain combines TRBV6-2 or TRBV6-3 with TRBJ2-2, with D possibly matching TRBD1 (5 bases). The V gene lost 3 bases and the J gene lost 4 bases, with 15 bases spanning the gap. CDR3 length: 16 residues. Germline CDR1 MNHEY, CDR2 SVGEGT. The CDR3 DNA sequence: TGTGCCAGCAGTTATTCGGCTAGGGGTTTCACCGGGGAGCTGTTTTTT. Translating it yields CASSYSARGFTGELFF.

CDR3 region: CASSGGLQATNEKLFF. As DNA, the CDR3 is TGTGCCAGCAGTGGGGGCCTACAGGCAACTAATGAAAAACTGTTTTTT. The J gene is TRBJ1-4, the V gene TRBV2, with D maybe TRBD1 (5 bases). Germline V lookup: CDR1 SNHLY, CDR2 FYNNEI. V was shortened by 4 bases and J by 0 bases, with 12 bases between the two germline ends. The CDR3 extends over 16 amino acids.

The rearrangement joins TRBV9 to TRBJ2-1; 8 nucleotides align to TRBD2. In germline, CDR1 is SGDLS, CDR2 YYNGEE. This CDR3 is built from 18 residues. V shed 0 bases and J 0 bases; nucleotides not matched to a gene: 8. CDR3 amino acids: CASSVAPERESSYNEQFF. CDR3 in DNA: TGTGCCAGCAGCGTAGCACCAGAGCGGGAGAGCTCCTACAATGAGCAGTTCTTC.